This record covers a single T cell receptor (beta chain). The target antigen is unknown. The data stem from a study of vaccination and CD4 T cells after COVID-19. Across the study: The authors exposed cells to overlapping spike peptides derived from SARS-CoV-2, HCoV-NL63, HCoV-OC43 and HCoV-229E.

With 3 bases removed from V and 0 bases from J, the gap between germline ends came to 9 bases. The germline gives CDR1 SNHLY, CDR2 FYNNEI. This CDR3 region has 15 residues. With the Oncomine TCR Beta short-read assay, DNA from cultured CD4+ T cells was sequenced. Investigators isolated genomic DNA from cultured CD4+ T cells. TCRdb called the PCR reads again in MiXCR, with one record for every CDR3 protein. Counted here are about 4,000 distinct CDR3 sequences, 35% to 55% occurring once; the ten biggest clones make up 47%. The treatment is: 10-day PBMC culture with coronavirus spike peptide pools or control peptides (ViraFEST assay). Positive PCR dates ranged from March to December 2020; these dates predated US Alpha, Beta and Delta variants. About 1.8 million PBMCs per well were cultured with 8.5 to 10 IU/ml IL-2 and 7.5 to 10 ug/ml peptide pools.

The specimen sequenced was CD4+ T cells from blood, cultured in vitro. V gene TRBV2 combines with J gene TRBJ1-5; unclear D gene. The sequence came from a human donor who had recovered from COVID-19. The CDR3: CASSDFPDSNQPQHF. Here the CDR3 DNA reads TGTGCCAGCAGTGATTTTCCAGATAGCAATCAGCCCCAGCATTTT. Variable domain in full (rest from reference TRBV2 and TRBJ1-5): EPEVTQTPSHQVTQMGQEVILRCVPISNHLYFYWYRQILGQKVEFLVSFYNNEISEKSEIFDDQFSVERPDGSNFTLKIRSTKLEDSAMYFCASSDFPDSNQPQHFGDGTRLSIL.